What follows are 5 T cell receptor beta chains derived from one specimen sequenced in a study of glioma-infiltrating T cells. The iRepertoire nested amplicon-rescue multiplex PCR amplified TCR alpha and beta CDR3s from RNA. TCRdb reprocessed the multiplex PCR reads with MiXCR, giving one entry per CDR3 protein. The sample includes about 410,000 distinct CDR3 sequences, less than 50% of them seen just once. The sequenced material came from glioma tissue, nonneoplastic brain tissue, or PBMCs (not recorded which). These TCRs come from a human donor with low-grade glioma or glioblastoma, undergoing nonglioma brain surgery, or in good health (not recorded which).

This clonotype was counted many times. J is TRBJ2-7 and V is TRBV20-1, with D perhaps matching TRBD2 (5 bases). The ends were cut back, 6 bases at V and 7 bases at J, with 13 bases in the middle. The CDR3 contains 11 residues. Germline CDR1 is DFQATT and CDR2 is SNEGSKA (reference sequence). CDR3 residues: CSAATPGEQYF. The CDR3 DNA is TGCAGTGCCGCGACGCCGGGAGAGCAGTACTTC.

V usage is TRBV4-3 and J usage is TRBJ2-1; 7 positions match TRBD2. V trimming: 5 bases; J trimming: 3 bases; junction bases outside the gene matches: 10. The CDR3 covers 16 residues. The germline CDR1 and CDR2 sequences are LGHNA and YSLEER. This CDR3 reads CASSLTRLAHYNEQFF. The CDR3 DNA reads TGCGCCAGCAGCTTGACCCGACTAGCTCACTACAATGAGCAGTTCTTC.

The CDR3 sequence is CATSDFGVSSYNEQFF. Written as DNA, the CDR3 is TGTGCCACCAGTGATTTTGGCGTAAGCTCCTACAATGAGCAGTTCTTC. The rearrangement joins TRBV24-1 to TRBJ2-1, with D uncertain. V was clipped by 1 base and J by 0 bases, with 9 bases between them. The length of the CDR3 is 16 residues. Germline assignment: CDR1 KGHDR and CDR2 SFDVKD.

In its sample, this clonotype was seen many times. The chain joins TRBV7-2 to TRBJ2-7, with 11 bases lining up with TRBD2. The length of the CDR3 is 17 residues. Germline V CDR1 and CDR2: SGHTA, FQGNSA. Germline trimming cut 5 bases from V and 0 bases from J; bases unmatched to any gene: 9. CDR3 residues: CASSKWTSGRSSYEQYF. CDR3 DNA sequence: TGTGCCAGCAGCAAGTGGACTAGCGGGCGTAGCTCCTACGAGCAGTACTTC.

The chain recombines TRBV7-8 with TRBJ2-1; tentative D call: TRBD2 (5 bases). Germline CDR1 reads SGHVS; CDR2 reads FQNEAQ. V was trimmed by 7 bases and J by 9 bases, leaving 16 bases between them. The CDR3 spans 13 residues. This CDR3 is CASIPPPSSEQFF. The CDR3 nucleotides are TGTGCCAGCATCCCGCCCCCTAGCAGTGAGCAGTTCTTC.